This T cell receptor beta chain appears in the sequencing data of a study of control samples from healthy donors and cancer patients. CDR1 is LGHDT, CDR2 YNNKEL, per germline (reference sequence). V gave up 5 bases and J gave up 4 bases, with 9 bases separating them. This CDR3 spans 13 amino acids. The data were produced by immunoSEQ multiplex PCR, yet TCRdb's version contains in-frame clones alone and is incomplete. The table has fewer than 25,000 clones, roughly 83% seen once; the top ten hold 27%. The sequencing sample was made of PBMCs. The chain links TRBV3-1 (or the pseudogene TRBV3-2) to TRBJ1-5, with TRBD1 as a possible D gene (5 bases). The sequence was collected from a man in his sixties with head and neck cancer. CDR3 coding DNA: TGTGCCAGCAGCGGCGGGGGGAATCAGCCCCAGCATTTT. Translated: CASSGGGNQPQHF.